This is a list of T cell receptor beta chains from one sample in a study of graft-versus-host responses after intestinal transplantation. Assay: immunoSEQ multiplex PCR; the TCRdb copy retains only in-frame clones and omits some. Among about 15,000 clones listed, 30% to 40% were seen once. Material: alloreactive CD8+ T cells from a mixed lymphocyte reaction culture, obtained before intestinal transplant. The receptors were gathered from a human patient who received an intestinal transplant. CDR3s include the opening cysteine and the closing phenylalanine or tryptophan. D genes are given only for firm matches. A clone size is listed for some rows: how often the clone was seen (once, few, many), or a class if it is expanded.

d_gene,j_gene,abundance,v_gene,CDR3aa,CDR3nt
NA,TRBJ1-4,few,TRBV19,CASSPTAWQRKEKLFF,TGTGCCAGTAGTCCCACGGCCTGGCAGCGGAAGGAAAAACTGTTTTTT
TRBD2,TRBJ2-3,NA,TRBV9,CASSAYSGGAADTQYF,TGTGCCAGCAGCGCTTATAGCGGGGGGGCCGCAGATACGCAGTATTTT
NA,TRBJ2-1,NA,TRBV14,CASSQVGREDEQFF,TGTGCCAGCAGCCAAGTGGGCAGGGAGGATGAGCAGTTCTTC
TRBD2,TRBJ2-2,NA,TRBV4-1,CASSQAGLAGAQDTGELFF,TGCGCCAGCAGCCAAGCCGGACTAGCGGGAGCCCAGGACACCGGGGAGCTGTTTTTT
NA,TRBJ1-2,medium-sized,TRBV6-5,CASSYEQGWGYTF,TGTGCCAGCAGTTACGAGCAGGGCTGGGGCTACACCTTC
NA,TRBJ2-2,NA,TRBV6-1,CGIGVANTGELFF,TGCGGAATAGGGGTCGCGAACACCGGGGAGCTGTTTTTT
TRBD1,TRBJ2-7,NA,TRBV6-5,CASSYATGFSYEQYF,TGTGCCAGCAGTTACGCGACAGGGTTCTCCTACGAGCAGTACTTC
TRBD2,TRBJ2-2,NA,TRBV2,CGLAGVSGELFF,TGTGGCCTAGCGGGAGTATCCGGGGAGCTGTTTTTT
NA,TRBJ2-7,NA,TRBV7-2,CASSPSRFEQYF,TGTGCCAGCAGCCCCTCGAGGTTCGAGCAGTACTTC
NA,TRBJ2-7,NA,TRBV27,CASSLSWQAYEQYF,TGTGCCAGCAGTTTATCTTGGCAAGCCTACGAGCAGTACTTC
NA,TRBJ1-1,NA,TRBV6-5,CASRWDTLNTEAFF,TGTGCCAGCAGGTGGGACACCCTGAACACTGAAGCTTTCTTT
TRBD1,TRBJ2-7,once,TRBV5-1,CASRILTGDDEQYF,TGCGCCAGCAGAATTTTGACAGGGGATGACGAGCAGTACTTC
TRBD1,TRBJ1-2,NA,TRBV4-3,CASSLGTVDFYGYTF,TGCGCCAGCAGCCTCGGGACAGTGGATTTCTATGGCTACACCTTC
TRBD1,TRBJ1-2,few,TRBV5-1,CASSGFNTGAYGYTF,TGCGCCAGCAGCGGGTTCAATACAGGGGCCTATGGCTACACCTTC
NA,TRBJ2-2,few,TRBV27,CASSPREYTGELFF,TGTGCCAGCAGTCCTCGGGAGTACACCGGGGAGCTGTTTTTT
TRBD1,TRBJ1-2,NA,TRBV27,CASTTGTGYGYTF,TGTGCCAGCACTACCGGGACAGGGTATGGCTACACCTTC
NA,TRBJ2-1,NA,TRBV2,CASSDFGEPYNEQFF,TGTGCCAGCAGTGATTTCGGGGAACCCTACAATGAGCAGTTCTTC
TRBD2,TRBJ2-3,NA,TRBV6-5,CASSAPGGAADTQYF,TGTGCCAGCAGTGCCCCCGGGGGGGCGGCAGATACGCAGTATTTT
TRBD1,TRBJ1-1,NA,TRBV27,CASSFSTGGGTEAFF,TGTGCCAGCAGTTTTTCTACAGGGGGCGGGACTGAAGCTTTCTTT
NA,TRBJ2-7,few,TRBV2,CASTEWHGGIPYEQYF,TGTGCCAGCACCGAATGGCATGGCGGGATTCCCTACGAGCAGTACTTC
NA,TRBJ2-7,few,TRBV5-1,CASSLWGPTYEQYF,TGCGCCAGCAGCTTGTGGGGGCCGACCTACGAGCAGTACTTC
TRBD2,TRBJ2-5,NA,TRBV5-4,CASSKWGGQETQYF,TGTGCCAGCAGTAAGTGGGGGGGCCAAGAGACCCAGTACTTC
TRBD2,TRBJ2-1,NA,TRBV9,CASSVWAGGGSYNEQFF,TGTGCCAGCAGCGTATGGGCGGGGGGGGGCTCCTACAATGAGCAGTTCTTC
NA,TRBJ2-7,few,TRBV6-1,CASSPGTGKNYEQYF,TGTGCCAGCAGCCCCGGGACTGGAAAGAACTACGAGCAGTACTTC
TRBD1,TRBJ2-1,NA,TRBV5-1,CASSPTGGLEQFF,TGCGCCAGCAGCCCGACAGGGGGCCTTGAGCAGTTCTTC
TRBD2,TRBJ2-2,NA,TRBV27,CASSLSPAGGPTGELFF,TGTGCCAGCAGTTTGAGCCCAGCGGGGGGCCCCACCGGGGAGCTGTTTTTT
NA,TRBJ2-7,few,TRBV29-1,CSVFVTGGAYEQYF,TGCAGCGTTTTCGTTACGGGGGGCGCCTACGAGCAGTACTTC
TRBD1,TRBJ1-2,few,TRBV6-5,CASRTPGQYYTF,TGTGCCAGCAGAACCCCGGGACAGTACTACACCTTC
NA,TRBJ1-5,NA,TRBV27,CASRGRGLGQPQHF,TGTGCCAGCAGAGGGAGAGGGTTGGGTCAGCCCCAGCATTTT
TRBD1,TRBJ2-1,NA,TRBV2,CASTLPGQGNNEQFF,TGTGCCAGCACCCTACCGGGACAGGGGAACAATGAGCAGTTCTTC
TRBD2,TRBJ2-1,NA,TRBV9,CASSVGGGPYNEQFF,TGTGCCAGCAGCGTGGGCGGGGGACCCTACAATGAGCAGTTCTTC
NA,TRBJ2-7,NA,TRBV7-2,CASSLGDDGYEQYF,TGTGCCAGCAGCTTAGGAGATGACGGGTACGAGCAGTACTTC
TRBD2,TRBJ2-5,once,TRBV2,CASRISSGQETQYF,TGTGCCAGCAGGATTTCTAGCGGACAAGAGACCCAGTACTTC
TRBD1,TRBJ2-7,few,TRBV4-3,CASSLDRDRGHYEQYF,TGCGCCAGCAGCCTGGACCGGGACAGGGGCCACTACGAGCAGTACTTC
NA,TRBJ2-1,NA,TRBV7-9,CASSFSGPYNEQFF,TGTGCCAGCAGCTTCTCGGGTCCCTACAATGAGCAGTTCTTC
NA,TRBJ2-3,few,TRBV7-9,CASSLDYDFGNTQYF,TGTGCCAGCAGCCTGGACTACGATTTCGGCAATACGCAGTATTTT
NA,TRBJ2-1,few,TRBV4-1,CASSAGGGTDTHRDEQFF,TGCGCCAGCAGCGCAGGCGGGGGGACAGATACTCACCGCGATGAGCAGTTCTTC
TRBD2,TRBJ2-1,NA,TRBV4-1,CASSQVRAGDNEQFF,TGCGCCAGCAGCCAAGTCAGGGCGGGGGACAATGAGCAGTTCTTC
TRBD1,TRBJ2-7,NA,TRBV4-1,CASSQEAGTGYEQYF,TGCGCCAGCAGCCAAGAGGCCGGGACAGGATACGAGCAGTACTTC
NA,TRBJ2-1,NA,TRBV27,CASSFLPRDFNEQFF,TGTGCCAGCAGTTTTCTCCCGCGGGACTTCAATGAGCAGTTCTTC
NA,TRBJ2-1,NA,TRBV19,CASSISGYNEQFF,TGTGCCAGTAGTATATCAGGGTACAATGAGCAGTTCTTC
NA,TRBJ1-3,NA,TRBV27,CASSSFQGAGGNTIYF,TGTGCCAGCAGTTCGTTCCAAGGGGCTGGTGGAAACACCATATATTTT
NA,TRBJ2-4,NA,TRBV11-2,CASSLEGSRSLAKNIQYF,TGTGCCAGCAGCTTGGAGGGATCCCGCAGCCTAGCCAAAAACATTCAGTACTTC
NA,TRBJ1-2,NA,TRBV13,CASSLDRGGGYTF,TGTGCCAGCAGCTTAGACCGAGGGGGAGGCTACACCTTC
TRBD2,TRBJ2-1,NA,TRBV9,CASSGGTSGNEQFF,TGTGCCAGCAGTGGCGGGACTAGCGGTAATGAGCAGTTCTTC
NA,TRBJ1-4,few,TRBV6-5,CASSPNQGLNEKLFF,TGTGCCAGCAGCCCGAACCAGGGGCTTAATGAAAAACTGTTTTTT
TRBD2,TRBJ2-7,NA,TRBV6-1,CASQLLGGSDYEQYF,TGTGCCAGCCAACTCCTGGGAGGGTCGGATTACGAGCAGTACTTC
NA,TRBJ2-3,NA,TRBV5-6,CASSFSATGYRRDTQYF,TGTGCCAGCAGCTTTTCCGCTACAGGGTATCGGCGAGATACGCAGTATTTT
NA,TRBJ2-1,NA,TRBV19,CASSMSVNNEQFF,TGTGCCAGTAGTATGAGCGTAAACAATGAGCAGTTCTTC
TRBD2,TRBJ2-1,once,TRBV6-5,CASSSGLAIFNEQFF,TGTGCCAGCAGTTCGGGACTAGCGATCTTCAATGAGCAGTTCTTC
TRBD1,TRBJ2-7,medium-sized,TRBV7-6,CASSLLGGQTFYEQYF,TGTGCCAGCAGCTTGCTAGGGGGACAGACCTTCTACGAGCAGTACTTC